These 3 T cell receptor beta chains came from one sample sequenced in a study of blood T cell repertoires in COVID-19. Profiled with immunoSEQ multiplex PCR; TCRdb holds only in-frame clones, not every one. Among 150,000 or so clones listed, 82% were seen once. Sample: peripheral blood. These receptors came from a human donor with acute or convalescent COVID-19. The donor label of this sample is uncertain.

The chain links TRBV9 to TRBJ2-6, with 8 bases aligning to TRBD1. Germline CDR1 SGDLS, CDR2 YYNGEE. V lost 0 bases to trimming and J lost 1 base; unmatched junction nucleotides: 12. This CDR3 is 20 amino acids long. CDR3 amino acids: CASSVARVGRGLSGANVLTF. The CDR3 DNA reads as TGTGCCAGCAGCGTAGCTAGGGTCGGCAGGGGGCTTTCTGGGGCCAACGTCCTGACTTTC.

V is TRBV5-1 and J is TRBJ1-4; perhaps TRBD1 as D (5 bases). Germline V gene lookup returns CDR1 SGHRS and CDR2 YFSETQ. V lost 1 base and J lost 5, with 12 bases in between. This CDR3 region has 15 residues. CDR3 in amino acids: CASSLLGLTNEKLFF. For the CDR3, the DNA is TGCGCCAGCAGCTTGTTGGGACTGACGAATGAAAAACTGTTTTTT.

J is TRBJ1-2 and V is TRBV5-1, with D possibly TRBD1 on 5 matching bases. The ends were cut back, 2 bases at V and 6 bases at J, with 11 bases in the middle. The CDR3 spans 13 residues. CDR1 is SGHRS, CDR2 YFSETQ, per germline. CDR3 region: CASSFTGNDGYTF. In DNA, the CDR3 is TGCGCCAGCAGCTTCACAGGAAATGATGGCTACACCTTC. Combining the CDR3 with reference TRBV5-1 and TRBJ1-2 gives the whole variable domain KAGVTQTPRYLIKTRGQQVTLSCSPISGHRSVSWYQQTPGQGLQFLFEYFSETQRNKGNFPGRFSGRQFSNSRSEMNVSTLELGDSALYLCASSFTGNDGYTFGSGTRLTVV.